A single sample is the source of the 23 T cell receptor beta chains below, sequenced in a study of response to subunit inactivated influenza vaccine. MiXCR, run by TCRdb on the RT-PCR reads, gives a single entry per CDR3 protein. The sample holds around 490,000 distinct CDR3 sequences, around 8% seen once. The source was PBMCs from blood, collected roughly 24 months after vaccination. These receptor sequences come from a man between 50 and 69 years old who received an inactivated influenza vaccine.

The table lists this clonotype with many counts. The chain employs TRBV7-2 and TRBJ2-5; weak D call: TRBD2 (6 bases). The CDR3 extends over 15 amino acids. V lost 1 base, J lost 1 base, and 10 bases lay in between. Germline V gene data show CDR1 as SGHTA and CDR2 as FQGNSA. CDR3 in amino acids: CASSLDLGGQETQYF. The DNA of the CDR3 is TGTGCCAGCAGCTTAGATCTGGGGGGCCAAGAGACCCAGTACTTC. Together with reference TRBV7-2 and TRBJ2-5, the CDR3 gives the full variable domain: GAGVSQSPSNKVTEKGKDVELRCDPISGHTALYWYRQSLGQGLEFLIYFQGNSAPDKSGLPSDRFSAERTGGSVSTLTIQRTQQEDSAVYLCASSLDLGGQETQYFGPGTRLLVL.

This clonotype was seen many times. The V and J genes are TRBV11-2 and TRBJ2-1; TRBD2 matches 11 bases. The CDR3 runs 19 residues. V lost 1 base and J lost 0; bases outside the gene matches: 8. Germline CDR1 SGHAT, CDR2 FQNNGV. Here the CDR3 reads CASSLVASGRPYSYNEQFF. In nucleotides, the CDR3 is TGTGCCAGCAGCTTAGTGGCTAGCGGGAGGCCCTACTCCTACAATGAGCAGTTCTTC.

This clonotype showed up just a few times. The chain is built from TRBV10-3 and TRBJ1-6; perhaps TRBD1 as D (5 bases). CDR1 is ENHRY and CDR2 is SYGVKD in the germline V gene. Trimming shortened V by 10 bases and J by 5 bases, and 12 bases separated the two germline ends. The CDR3 totals 13 residues. This CDR3 reads CATRVSDNSPLHF. For the CDR3, the DNA is TGTGCCACCAGGGTTTCCGATAATTCACCCCTCCACTTT.

The table lists this clonotype with many counts. The chain carries TRBV20-1 and TRBJ1-2; a weak D match, TRBD1 (6 bases). The V gene's germline CDR1 is DFQATT and CDR2 SNEGSKA (reference sequence). The V gene lost 5 bases and the J gene lost 8 bases, with 18 bases spanning the gap. The CDR3 is made up of 13 amino acids. The CDR3 here is CSASPRGARGYTF. In nucleotides, the CDR3 is TGCAGTGCTTCACCTCGGGGGGCGCGAGGCTACACCTTC.

This clonotype was seen a handful of times. The chain has TRBV15 and TRBJ2-5, with TRBD1 matching 9 bases. The CDR3 is 16 residues long. Germline V CDR1 and CDR2: LNHNV, YYDKDF (reference sequence). With V trimmed by 1 base and J by 5 bases, 8 bases remained unmatched. The CDR3 DNA is TGTGCCACCAGCAGAGGGGCGGACAGGGGCGGGGAGACCCAGTACTTC. Translated: CATSRGADRGGETQYF.

V gene TRBV6-1 combines with J gene TRBJ1-1; 8 bases line up with TRBD1. CDR3 length: 13 residues. CDR1 and CDR2 (germline): MNHNS, SASEGT. V shed 7 bases and J 2 bases; nucleotides not matched to a gene: 3. The DNA for the CDR3 is TGTGCCAGCAACGACAGGGGCAACACTGAAGCTTTCTTT. Amino acids: CASNDRGNTEAFF.

V is TRBV5-5 and J is TRBJ1-1; weak D call: TRBD1 (6 bases). V shed 6 bases and J shed 1 base, with 13 bases lying between them. CDR3 length: 14 amino acids. Germline CDR1 and CDR2: SGHKS and YYEKEE (reference sequence). The chain's CDR3 is CASTQQTGNTEAFF. CDR3 sequence (DNA): TGTGCCAGCACTCAACAGACAGGGAACACTGAAGCTTTCTTT.

This clonotype was observed at least ten times. The genes are TRBV6-1 and TRBJ1-2; 9 bases agree with TRBD1. Trimming at V came to 7 bases and at J to 7 bases, leaving 10 bases not matched to a gene. The length of the CDR3 is 14 residues. Germline lookup yields CDR1 MNHNS and CDR2 SASEGT. CDR3 nucleotide sequence: TGTGCCAGCACGACGACCGGGACAGGGCCTGGCTACACCTTC. Protein product: CASTTTGTGPGYTF.

V is TRBV19 and J is TRBJ1-5; D not resolved. There are 18 residues in the CDR3. Germline V lookup: CDR1 LNHDA, CDR2 SQIVND (reference sequence). Trimming cost V 7 bases and J 1 base, with 23 bases left between them. The CDR3, as DNA: TGTGCCAGTAACAAAAAAAAGGAGGAGGTCTTGAGCAATCAGCCCCAGCATTTT. Protein sequence: CASNKKKEEVLSNQPQHF.

There are many counts of this clonotype. The rearrangement joins TRBV6-2 or TRBV6-3 to TRBJ1-1; D unresolved. The CDR3 runs 14 residues. CDR1 and CDR2 from the germline V gene are MNHEY and SVGEGT. Trimming stripped 2 bases from V and 2 bases from J, with 9 bases between. CDR3 DNA sequence: TGTGCCAGCAGTTACGGGCAGCTCAACACTGAAGCTTTCTTT. Translated, it gives CASSYGQLNTEAFF.

This clonotype was picked up a small number of times. V and J are TRBV15 and TRBJ2-5; no clear D gene. The germline gives CDR1 LNHNV, CDR2 YYDKDF (reference sequence). The CDR3 has 12 residues. The V end lost 3 bases, the J end lost 3 bases, and 5 bases lay between the germline ends. The DNA of the CDR3 is TGTGCCACCAGCAGGGGCGAAGAGACCCAGTACTTC. It is translated as CATSRGEETQYF.

This clonotype was recorded many times. V is TRBV7-2 and J is TRBJ2-3; 10 bases are a match to TRBD2. V was clipped by 1 base and J by 5 bases; unmatched bases: 9. This CDR3 is built from 17 residues. CDR1 is SGHTA, CDR2 FQGNSA, per germline. The CDR3 sequence: CASSLGTAGGRLDTQYF. The CDR3 coding sequence is TGTGCCAGCAGCTTAGGAACAGCGGGGGGGCGGTTAGATACGCAGTATTTT.

This clonotype was detected a few times. J is TRBJ2-7 and V is TRBV5-6; TRBD2 matches at 13 bases. This CDR3 has 18 residues. Germline V gives CDR1 SGHDT, CDR2 YYEEEE. V trimming: 5 bases; J trimming: 3 bases; junction bases outside the gene matches: 14. CDR3 loop: CASSLDIRLAGGGYEQYF. The CDR3 DNA is TGTGCCAGCAGTCTGGATATCAGACTAGCGGGAGGCGGCTACGAGCAGTACTTC.

In its sample, this clonotype was seen a few times. This rearrangement joins TRBV29-1 to TRBJ2-1; TRBD2 aligns across 10 bases. Per the germline V gene, CDR1 is SQVTM and CDR2 is ANQGSEA. The CDR3 loop spans 13 amino acids. The V and J ends lost 8 bases and 4 bases, in that order; junction bases with no gene match: 5. As DNA, the CDR3 is TGCAGCTCAGCGACTAGCGGGTACAATGAGCAGTTCTTC. Residues: CSSATSGYNEQFF.

The rearrangement links TRBV12-3 or TRBV12-4 to TRBJ2-6; D is possibly TRBD1 (5 bases). V gave up 6 bases and J gave up 4 bases, with 13 bases separating them. The CDR3 sequence is 15 residues long. The CDR3 bases are TGTGCCAGCAGCTCCAGGGTAACGGGGGCCAACGTCCTGACTTTC. This codes for CASSSRVTGANVLTF.

This clonotype turned up a few times. This chain uses TRBV6-1 with TRBJ1-5, with unresolved D. V dropped 6 bases and J dropped 0 bases, with 12 bases sitting between them. The V gene's germline CDR1 is MNHNS and CDR2 SASEGT. The CDR3 runs to 15 residues. The CDR3 protein is CASSPLRSSNQPQHF. The CDR3 nucleotides read TGTGCCAGCAGCCCACTGAGATCTAGCAATCAGCCCCAGCATTTT.

This clonotype was recorded at least ten times. The V and J genes are TRBV12-3 or TRBV12-4 and TRBJ2-2; D uncertain. The CDR3 has 12 residues. V lost 3 bases and J lost 5, with 4 bases in between. This CDR3 reads CASSFVTGELFF. In DNA form, the CDR3 reads TGTGCCAGCAGTTTTGTTACCGGGGAGCTGTTTTTT.

This clonotype was seen many times. The rearrangement joins TRBV30 to TRBJ2-7, with D hard to call. The CDR3 spans 11 residues. The V and J ends lost 3 bases and 2 bases respectively, with 5 bases between them. Looked up from germline, CDR1 is GTSNPN and CDR2 is SVGIG (reference sequence). The CDR3 sequence is CAWSAAYEQYF. CDR3 in DNA: TGTGCCTGGAGCGCTGCCTACGAGCAGTACTTC.

This clonotype has at least ten counts. The V gene is TRBV6-5, the J gene TRBJ1-6; no clear D. The V end lost 4 bases, the J end lost 6 bases, and 10 bases lay between the germline ends. CDR1 MNHEY and CDR2 SVGAGI come from the germline V gene. CDR3 length: 14 amino acids. As DNA, the CDR3 is TGTGCCAGCAGTTCCCCCGGACCTAATTCACCCCTCCACTTT. It translates to CASSSPGPNSPLHF.

The chain carries TRBV21-1 and TRBJ1-2; the DNA was not used to check the table's D call, TRBD1. TRBV21-1 is noted as a pseudogene. The CDR3 extends over 15 amino acids. CDR3 nucleotide sequence: TGTGCCAGCAGCAAAGGACGGGGGAGTCCGTACGGCTACACCTTC. This sequence encodes CASSKGRGSPYGYTF.

This clonotype was counted only a few times. The chain employs TRBV29-1 and TRBJ2-7, with 7 bases matching TRBD1. Germline V gene sequence: CDR1 SQVTM, CDR2 ANQGSEA. With 4 bases clipped from V and 2 bases from J, the junction kept 5 bases outside the gene matches. The CDR3 has 13 residues. The CDR3: CSVGTGYPYEQYF. The CDR3 DNA reads TGCAGCGTTGGGACAGGATACCCCTACGAGCAGTACTTC.

This clonotype came up a few times. The J gene is TRBJ2-7, the V gene TRBV5-1; D is uncertain. Germline assignment: CDR1 SGHRS and CDR2 YFSETQ. Trimming removed 0 bases from V and 3 bases from J, with 10 bases in between. The CDR3 loop spans 14 amino acids. In DNA, the CDR3 is TGCGCCAGCAGCTTGGGGCGGCCTCACTACGAGCAGTACTTC. Protein product: CASSLGRPHYEQYF.

V and J are TRBV9 and TRBJ2-7; D not certain. CDR1 and CDR2 from the germline V gene are SGDLS and YYNGEE. The ends were cut back, 0 bases at V and 6 bases at J, with 16 bases in the middle. CDR3 length equals 15 residues. The CDR3 DNA reads as TGTGCCAGCAGCGTAGGGTCTGCGTCCTATCCCGAGCAGTACTTC. It specifies CASSVGSASYPEQYF.